This T cell receptor (beta chain) was identified during a study of T cells in Graves' hyperthyroidism and ophthalmopathy. Together with thyroid ultrasound, orbital computed tomography, serum thyroxine and TRAb, clinical symptoms were used for diagnoses. The PBMCs had their origin in around 10 ml of fresh peripheral blood. Amplification of TCR beta CDR3 regions was performed using RNA transcripts as template. In the first-round RT-PCR of the TCR CDR3, the HTBI primer set was used. TCRdb used MiXCR to reprocess the multiplex PCR reads, holding one entry per CDR3 protein. The data hold approximately 620,000 distinct CDR3 sequences, with around 15% observed a single time. Trimming removed 3 bases at V and 7 bases at J, with 10 bases between. Germline CDR1 and CDR2: MNHEY and SMNVEV (reference sequence). This CDR3 is built from 13 residues. This clonotype has a handful of counts.

Sequencing was carried out using blood. J is TRBJ1-5 and V is TRBV27, with D unclear. The receptor was isolated from a woman aged 35 to 49 with Graves' ophthalmopathy. The CDR3 is CASSLLVGQPQHF. DNA for the CDR3: TGTGCCAGCAGTTTGTTGGTCGGGCAGCCCCAGCATTTT.